These T cell receptor beta chains were read from a single sample in a study of T-cell reconstitution after alpha-beta-depleted transplantation in children. A single record per CDR3 protein comes from TCRdb applying MiXCR to the PCR reads. This sample carries about 290,000 distinct CDR3 sequences, roughly 8.2% of them seen once, and the ten largest clones take about 9.1%. The source was peripheral blood, collected 360 days after TCRalphabeta/CD19-depleted stem cell transplant. The receptors originated from a female patient aged 2 to 10 who had a stem cell transplant for Fanconi anemia, so the T cells may come from the graft donor. The conserved cysteine and the conserved F or W are not part of the CDR3 here. The order of the fields is clone size, CDR3 length, V gene, CDR3 protein. Clone size appears in some rows only: once, few, many, or a class for an expanded clone.

. 16 TRBV4-3 ASSQDAVRGLGIYEQY
many 11 TRBV20-1 SARDGGTTEAF
many 12 TRBV20-1 SARRTDYNSPLH
many 9 TRBV20-1 SAQADYGYT
many 12 TRBV4-2 ASSLRDHTDTQY
. 12 TRBV7-9 ASSLGALTDTQY
many 13 TRBV18 ASSPGLAGSETQY
many 11 TRBV12-3/TRBV12-4 ASRPRVGETQY
. 14 TRBV2 ASSWGATGSTDTQY
few 14 TRBV15 ATSPRETSGYNEQF
many 15 TRBV6-1 ASRTGTSGRLQETQY
many 12 TRBV2 ASNDPRGTYEQY
. 9 TRBV24-1 ATSDTGEQF
many 14 TRBV20-1 SASPNWGIAGETQY
few 16 TRBV3-1 ASSQVGLAGAMSYEQY
many 12 TRBV7-9 ASSFWDSSYEQY
many 10 TRBV6-5 ASSYGATEAF
many 14 TRBV6-2/TRBV6-3 ASSPKAGLSTDTQY
many 12 TRBV7-8 ASSRYRGLDEQY
many 11 TRBV5-1 ASSLTGGNTIY
many 16 TRBV15 ATSRSGIPALVYNEQF
few 12 TRBV5-6 ASSVTGEVYGYT
many 13 TRBV5-1 ASNPGGARTGELF
. 10 TRBV16 ASSQWSQPQH
many 12 TRBV9 ASSVAGGGETQY
many 13 TRBV29-1 SVGEPRGLGETQY
many 14 TRBV5-6 ASSRKTGTGADTQY
. 12 TRBV3-1 ASSQGLLNQPQH
many 12 TRBV6-5 ASSYSRVVETQY
. 14 TRBV7-2 ASSLPGTRSYNEQF
. 13 TRBV18 ASSLGAQGNYEQY
many 12 TRBV28 ASSFQVLNTEAF
. 13 TRBV20-1 SARETSRRTDTQY
many 13 TRBV20-1 SASSRRDFTDTQY
many 14 TRBV9 ASSVGQGASTDTQY
many 11 TRBV20-1 SASYSSTDTQY
. 14 TRBV3-1 ASSQERGQKAYEQY
many 12 TRBV6-5 ASSTWQNTGELF
few 15 TRBV15 ATSRAGTSESQETQY
. 12 TRBV28 ASSLSSGVGGYT
. 15 TRBV6-5 ASSYSPRDTPNTEAF
many 13 TRBV7-2 ASSLDNRGRYEQY
many 12 TRBV5-1 ASSGVQGNTEAF
few 13 TRBV7-2 ASSLGLTANYGYT
many 9 TRBV29-1 SVYLMDQQF
. 16 TRBV10-2 ASSLPTLKGEMNTEAF
many 14 TRBV27 ATRDRGTVGHYEQY
few 15 TRBV28 ASSYGLASSSYNEQF